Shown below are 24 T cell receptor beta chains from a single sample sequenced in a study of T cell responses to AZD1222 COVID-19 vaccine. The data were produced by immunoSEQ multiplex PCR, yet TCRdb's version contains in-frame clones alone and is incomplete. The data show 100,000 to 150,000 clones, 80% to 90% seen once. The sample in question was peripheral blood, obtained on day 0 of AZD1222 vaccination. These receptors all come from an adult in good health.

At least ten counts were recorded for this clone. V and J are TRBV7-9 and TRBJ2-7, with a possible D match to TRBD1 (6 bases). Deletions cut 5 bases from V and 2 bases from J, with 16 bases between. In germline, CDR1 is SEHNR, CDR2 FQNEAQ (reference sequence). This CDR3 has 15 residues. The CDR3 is CASSRLGDKTYEQYF. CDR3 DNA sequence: TGTGCCAGCAGCCGTCTGGGGGACAAAACCTACGAGCAGTACTTC. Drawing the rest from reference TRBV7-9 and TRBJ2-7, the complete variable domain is DTGVSQNPRHKITKRGQNVTFRCDPISEHNRLYWYRQTLGQGPEFLTYFQNEAQLEKSRLLSDRFSAERPKGSFSTLEIQRTEQGDSAMYLCASSRLGDKTYEQYFGPGTRLTVT.

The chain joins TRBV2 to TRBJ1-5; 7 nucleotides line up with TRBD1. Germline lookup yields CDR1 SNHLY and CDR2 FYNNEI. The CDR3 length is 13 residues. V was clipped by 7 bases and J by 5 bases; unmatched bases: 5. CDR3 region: CASNNRGDQPQHF. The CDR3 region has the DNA TGTGCCAGCAATAACAGGGGTGATCAGCCCCAGCATTTT.

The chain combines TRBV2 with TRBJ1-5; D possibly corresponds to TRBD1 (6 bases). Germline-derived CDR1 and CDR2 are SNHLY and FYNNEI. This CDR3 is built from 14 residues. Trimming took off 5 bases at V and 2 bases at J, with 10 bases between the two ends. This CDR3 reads CASSWTERNQPQHF. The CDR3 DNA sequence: TGTGCCAGCAGTTGGACAGAGCGCAATCAGCCCCAGCATTTT. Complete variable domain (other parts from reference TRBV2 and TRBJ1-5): EPEVTQTPSHQVTQMGQEVILRCVPISNHLYFYWYRQILGQKVEFLVSFYNNEISEKSEIFDDQFSVERPDGSNFTLKIRSTKLEDSAMYFCASSWTERNQPQHFGDGTRLSIL.

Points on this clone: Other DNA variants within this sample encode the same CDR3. DNA for the CDR3: TGTGCCAGTAGTAGGGGGTCCTATAATTCACCCCTCCACTTT. Residues: CASSRGSYNSPLHF. The chain uses TRBV19 and TRBJ1-6, with D possibly TRBD1 on 5 matching bases. The germline V gene encodes CDR1 LNHDA and CDR2 SQIVND (reference sequence). With 4 bases removed from V and 1 base from J, the gap between germline ends came to 5 bases. CDR3 length equals 14 residues. The whole variable domain, filled in from reference TRBV19 and TRBJ1-6, reads DGGITQSPKYLFRKEGQNVTLSCEQNLNHDAMYWYRQDPGQGLRLIYYSQIVNDFQKGDIAEGYSVSREKKESFPLTVTSAQKNPTAFYLCASSRGSYNSPLHFGNGTRLTVT.

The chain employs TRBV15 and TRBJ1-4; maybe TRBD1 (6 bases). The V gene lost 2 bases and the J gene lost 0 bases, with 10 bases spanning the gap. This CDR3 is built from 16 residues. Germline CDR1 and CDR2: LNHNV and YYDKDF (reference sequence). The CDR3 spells CATSRPQGATNEKLFF. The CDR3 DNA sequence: TGTGCCACCAGCAGACCACAGGGAGCAACTAATGAAAAACTGTTTTTT.

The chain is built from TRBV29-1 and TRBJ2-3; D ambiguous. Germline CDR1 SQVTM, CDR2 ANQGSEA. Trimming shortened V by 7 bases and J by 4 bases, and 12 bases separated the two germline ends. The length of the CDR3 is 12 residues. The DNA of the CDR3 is TGCAGCGCCCCTTCAGGTTCAGATACGCAGTATTTT. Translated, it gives CSAPSGSDTQYF.

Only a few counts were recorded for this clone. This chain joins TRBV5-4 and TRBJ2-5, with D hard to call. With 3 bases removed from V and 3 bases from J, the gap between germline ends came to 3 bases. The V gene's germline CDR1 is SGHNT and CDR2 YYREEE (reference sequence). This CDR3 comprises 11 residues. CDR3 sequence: CASSYKETQYF. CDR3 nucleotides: TGTGCCAGCAGCTACAAAGAGACCCAGTACTTC.

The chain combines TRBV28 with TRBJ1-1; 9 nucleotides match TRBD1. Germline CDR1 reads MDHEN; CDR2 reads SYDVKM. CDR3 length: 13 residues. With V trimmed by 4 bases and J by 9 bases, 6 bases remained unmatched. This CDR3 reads CASSSPGTGQAFF. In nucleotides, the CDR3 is TGTGCCAGCAGTTCTCCCGGGACAGGGCAAGCTTTCTTT.

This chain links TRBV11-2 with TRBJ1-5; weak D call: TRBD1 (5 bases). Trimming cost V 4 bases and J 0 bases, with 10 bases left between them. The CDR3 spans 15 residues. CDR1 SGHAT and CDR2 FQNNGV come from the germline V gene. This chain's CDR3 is CASSSRGGSNQPQHF. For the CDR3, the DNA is TGTGCCAGCAGCTCTCGGGGGGGTAGCAATCAGCCCCAGCATTTT.

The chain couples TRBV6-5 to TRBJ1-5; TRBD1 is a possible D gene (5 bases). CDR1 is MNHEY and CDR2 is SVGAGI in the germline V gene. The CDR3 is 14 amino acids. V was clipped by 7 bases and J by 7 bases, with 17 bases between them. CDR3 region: CASTEAGWGQPQHF. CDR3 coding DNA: TGTGCCAGCACCGAGGCGGGGTGGGGGCAGCCCCAGCATTTT.

CDR3 in DNA: TGTGCCAGCAGCCTGGACGGACAAACTGAAGCTTTCTTT. It specifies CASSLDGQTEAFF. The chain carries TRBV6-5 and TRBJ1-1; tentatively, D is TRBD1 (5 bases). The ends were cut back, 6 bases at V and 5 bases at J, with 13 bases in the middle. The CDR3 extends over 13 amino acids. Germline loops: CDR1 MNHEY, CDR2 SVGAGI.

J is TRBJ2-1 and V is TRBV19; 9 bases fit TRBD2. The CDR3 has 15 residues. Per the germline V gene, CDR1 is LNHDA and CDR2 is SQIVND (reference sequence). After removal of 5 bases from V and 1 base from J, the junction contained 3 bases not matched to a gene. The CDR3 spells CASSYLAGSYNEQFF. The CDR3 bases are TGTGCCAGTAGTTACCTAGCGGGATCCTACAATGAGCAGTTCTTC.

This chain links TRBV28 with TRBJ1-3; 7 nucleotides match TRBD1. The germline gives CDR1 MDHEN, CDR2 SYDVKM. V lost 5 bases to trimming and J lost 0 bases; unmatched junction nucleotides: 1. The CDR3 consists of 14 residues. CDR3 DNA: TGTGCCAGCAGTGCAGGGGGCTCTGGAAACACCATATATTTT. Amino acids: CASSAGGSGNTIYF.

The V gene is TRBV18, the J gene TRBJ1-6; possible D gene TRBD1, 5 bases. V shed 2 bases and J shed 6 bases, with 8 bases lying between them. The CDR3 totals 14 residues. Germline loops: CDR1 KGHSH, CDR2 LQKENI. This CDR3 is CASSPEGVNSPLHF. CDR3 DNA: TGTGCCAGCTCACCAGAAGGGGTTAATTCACCCCTCCACTTT.

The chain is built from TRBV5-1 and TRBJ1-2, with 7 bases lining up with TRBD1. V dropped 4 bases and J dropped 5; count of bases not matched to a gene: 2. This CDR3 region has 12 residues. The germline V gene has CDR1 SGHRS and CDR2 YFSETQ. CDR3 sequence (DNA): TGCGCCAGCAGCGCGGGACAGTATGGCTACACCTTC. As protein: CASSAGQYGYTF.

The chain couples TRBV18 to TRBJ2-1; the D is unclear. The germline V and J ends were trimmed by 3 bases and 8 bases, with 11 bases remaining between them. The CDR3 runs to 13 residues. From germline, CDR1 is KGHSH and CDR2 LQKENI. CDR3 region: CASSPAVVDEQFF. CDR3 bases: TGTGCCAGCTCACCCGCCGTTGTGGATGAGCAGTTCTTC. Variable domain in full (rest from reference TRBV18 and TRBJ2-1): NAGVMQNPRHLVRRRGQEARLRCSPMKGHSHVYWYRQLPEEGLKFMVYLQKENIIDESGMPKERFSAEFPKEGPSILRIQQVVRGDSAAYFCASSPAVVDEQFFGPGTRLTVL.

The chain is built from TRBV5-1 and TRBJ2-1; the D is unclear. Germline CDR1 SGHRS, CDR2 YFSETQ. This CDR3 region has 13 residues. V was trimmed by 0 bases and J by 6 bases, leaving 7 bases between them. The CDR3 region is CASSLATLNEQFF. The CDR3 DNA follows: TGCGCCAGCAGCTTGGCCACCCTCAATGAGCAGTTCTTC.

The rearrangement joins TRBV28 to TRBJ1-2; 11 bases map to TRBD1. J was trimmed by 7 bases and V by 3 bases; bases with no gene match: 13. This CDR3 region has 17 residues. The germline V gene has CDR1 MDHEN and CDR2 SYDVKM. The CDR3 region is CASSFPRTGGLLGGYTF. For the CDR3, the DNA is TGTGCCAGCAGTTTTCCCAGGACAGGGGGCCTCCTGGGTGGCTACACCTTC.

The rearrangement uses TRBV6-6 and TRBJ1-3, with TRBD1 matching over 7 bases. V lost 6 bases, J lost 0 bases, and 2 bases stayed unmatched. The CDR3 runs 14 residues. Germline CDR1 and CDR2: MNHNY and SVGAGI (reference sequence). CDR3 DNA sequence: TGTGCCAGCAGACAGGGGTACTCTGGAAACACCATATATTTT. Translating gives CASRQGYSGNTIYF.

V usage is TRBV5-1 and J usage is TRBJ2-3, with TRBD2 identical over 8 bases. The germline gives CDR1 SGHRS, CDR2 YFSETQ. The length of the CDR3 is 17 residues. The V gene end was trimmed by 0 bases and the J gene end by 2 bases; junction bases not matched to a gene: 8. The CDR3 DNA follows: TGCGCCAGCAGCTTGGCCAGTCTAGCGGGCTTCACAGATACGCAGTATTTT. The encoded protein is CASSLASLAGFTDTQYF.

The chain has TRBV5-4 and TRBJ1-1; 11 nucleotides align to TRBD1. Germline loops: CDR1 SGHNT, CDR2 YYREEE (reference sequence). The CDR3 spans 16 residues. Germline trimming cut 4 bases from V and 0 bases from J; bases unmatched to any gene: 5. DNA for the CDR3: TGTGCCAGCAGCCGCGGGACAGGGGGGATGAACACTGAAGCTTTCTTT. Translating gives CASSRGTGGMNTEAFF.

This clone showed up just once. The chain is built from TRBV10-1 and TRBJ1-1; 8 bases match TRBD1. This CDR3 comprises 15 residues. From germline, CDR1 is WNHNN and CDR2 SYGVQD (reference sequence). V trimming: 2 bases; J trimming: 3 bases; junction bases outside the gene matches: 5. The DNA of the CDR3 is TGCGCCAGCAGTGAGGGGCAGGGGGCCTACACTGAAGCTTTCTTT. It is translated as CASSEGQGAYTEAFF.

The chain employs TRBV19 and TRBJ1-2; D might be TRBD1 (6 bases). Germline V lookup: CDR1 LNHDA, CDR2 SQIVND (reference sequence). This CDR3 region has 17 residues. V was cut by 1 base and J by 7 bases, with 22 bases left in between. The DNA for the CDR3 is TGTGCCAGTAGTATAGGAGGGGGGCGTTCGCTGGTCGGTGGCTACACCTTC. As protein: CASSIGGGRSLVGGYTF.

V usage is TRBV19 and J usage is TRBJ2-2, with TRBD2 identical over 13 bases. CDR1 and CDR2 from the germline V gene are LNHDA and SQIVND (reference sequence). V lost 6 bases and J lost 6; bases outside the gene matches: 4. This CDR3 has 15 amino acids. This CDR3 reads CASRWTSGGSGELFF. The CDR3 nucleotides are TGTGCCAGTAGATGGACTAGCGGGGGATCCGGGGAGCTGTTTTTT.